These T cell receptor beta chains were read from a single sample in a study of shared clonotypes between healthy human individuals. Sequenced by immunoSEQ multiplex PCR; TCRdb stores in-frame clones only, minus some. The table has about 1 million clones, about 76% seen once. The sample comprised memory CD4+ T cells sorted from blood. Receptors originate from a man aged 18 to 29 in good health. Both conserved end residues are part of each CDR3. D genes are given only for firm matches. Clone sizes are given selectively: once, few, many, or a class where the clone is expanded.

J | V | size | D | CDR3 | DNA
TRBJ1-1 | TRBV7-9 | NA | NA | CASSLPSPQGSDTEAFF | TGTGCCAGCAGCTTACCTTCCCCCCAGGGGTCGGACACTGAAGCTTTCTTT
TRBJ2-2 | TRBV2 | few | TRBD2 | CASSSPRLAHGELFF | TGTGCCAGCAGTTCACCCCGACTAGCGCACGGGGAGCTGTTTTTT
TRBJ2-3 | TRBV11-1 | few | TRBD2 | CASSPGLAGSTDTQYF | TGTGCCAGCAGCCCGGGACTAGCGGGAAGCACAGATACGCAGTATTTT
TRBJ2-2 | TRBV5-1 | NA | TRBD1 | CASTDRQGNTGELFF | TGCGCCAGCACCGATCGACAGGGGAACACCGGGGAGCTGTTTTTT
TRBJ1-2 | TRBV18 | few | NA | CASSSLSGTYGYTF | TGTGCCAGCTCATCGCTGTCCGGAACTTATGGCTACACCTTC
TRBJ2-1 | TRBV30 | NA | TRBD1 | CAWSGGQGHNEQFF | TGTGCCTGGAGTGGGGGACAGGGTCACAATGAGCAGTTCTTC
TRBJ2-7 | TRBV14 | NA | NA | CASSQAREQYF | TGTGCCAGCAGCCAAGCTAGAGAGCAGTACTTC
TRBJ2-5 | TRBV7-2 | NA | NA | CASSLARTEETQYF | TGTGCCAGCAGCTTAGCGAGGACCGAAGAGACCCAGTACTTC
TRBJ2-3 | TRBV14 | NA | NA | CASSQVPGAASTDTQYF | TGTGCCAGCAGCCAAGTACCGGGGGCAGCTAGCACAGATACGCAGTATTTT
TRBJ2-6 | TRBV9 | NA | NA | CASGLSGANVLTF | TGTGCCAGCGGACTCTCTGGGGCCAACGTCCTGACTTTC
TRBJ2-4 | TRBV9 | NA | TRBD1 | CASSVRDRGDIQYF | TGTGCCAGCAGCGTCAGGGACAGGGGGGACATTCAGTACTTC
TRBJ1-5 | TRBV18 | NA | NA | CASSPDGDQPQHF | TGTGCCAGCTCACCAGACGGGGATCAGCCCCAGCATTTT
TRBJ2-3 | TRBV9 | NA | NA | CASSVLSGEVTDTQYF | TGTGCCAGCAGCGTTTTATCAGGGGAGGTTACAGATACGCAGTATTTT
TRBJ2-3 | TRBV11-2 | NA | NA | CASSFPPWVTSTDTQYF | TGTGCCAGCAGCTTTCCGCCGTGGGTGACTAGCACAGATACGCAGTATTTT
TRBJ2-5 | TRBV2 | NA | TRBD2 | CASSGLAGGQGETQYF | TGTGCCAGCAGTGGACTAGCGGGAGGGCAAGGGGAGACCCAGTACTTC
TRBJ2-3 | TRBV27 | NA | NA | CASRTYGEGTDTQYF | TGTGCCAGCAGGACATACGGGGAGGGCACAGATACGCAGTATTTT
TRBJ2-1 | TRBV28 | NA | NA | CASSRPGVNNEQFF | TGTGCCAGCAGTAGACCGGGGGTAAACAATGAGCAGTTCTTC
TRBJ1-4 | TRBV5-3 | NA | TRBD1 | CARSHDRGFREKLFF | TGTGCCAGAAGTCATGACAGGGGTTTTAGGGAAAAACTGTTTTTT
TRBJ1-6 | TRBV7-2 | NA | NA | CASSLGPGGVGSPLHF | TGTGCCAGCAGCTTAGGCCCGGGGGGGGTCGGCTCACCCCTCCACTTT
TRBJ1-1 | TRBV7-9 | NA | NA | CASSLDGWNTEAFF | TGTGCCAGCAGCTTAGACGGGTGGAACACTGAAGCTTTCTTT
TRBJ2-5 | TRBV5-1 | NA | NA | CASSPHTKLGADRGRTQYF | TGCGCCAGCAGCCCACATACAAAGCTGGGGGCGGATCGCGGGAGGACCCAGTACTTC
TRBJ1-1 | TRBV28 | NA | NA | CASLLQGPLGEAFF | TGTGCCAGCTTACTGCAGGGGCCACTGGGTGAAGCTTTCTTT
TRBJ1-1 | TRBV28 | NA | NA | CASPPRSGPTEAFF | TGTGCCAGCCCCCCTCGTAGCGGGCCCACTGAAGCTTTCTTT
TRBJ2-7 | TRBV18 | few | TRBD1 | CASSRSGTGYVEQYF | TGTGCCAGCTCACGGTCCGGGACAGGGTATGTAGAGCAGTACTTC
TRBJ1-3 | TRBV4-1 | NA | NA | CASSQAGNTIYF | TGCGCCAGCAGCCAAGCTGGAAACACCATATATTTT
TRBJ1-2 | TRBV2 | NA | NA | CASSEAGQGPSGYTF | TGTGCCAGCAGTGAAGCTGGGCAGGGGCCTAGCGGCTACACCTTC
TRBJ2-7 | TRBV5-6 | many | TRBD1 | CASSPGPGQVYEQYF | TGTGCCAGCAGCCCGGGTCCCGGACAGGTCTACGAGCAGTACTTC
TRBJ2-5 | TRBV6-5 | NA | NA | CATLSDSQGTQYF | TGTGCCACCCTGTCAGACTCCCAAGGGACCCAGTACTTC
TRBJ2-7 | TRBV6-1 | once | NA | CASRTGHTYEQYF | TGTGCCAGCAGGACGGGCCACACCTACGAGCAGTACTTC
TRBJ2-3 | TRBV28 | many | NA | CASSLDGTDTQYF | TGTGCCAGCAGTCTGGATGGCACAGATACGCAGTATTTT
TRBJ2-5 | TRBV30 | once | TRBD1 | CAWEQGAETQYF | TGTGCCTGGGAACAGGGGGCAGAGACCCAGTACTTC
TRBJ1-2 | TRBV2 | NA | TRBD1 | CASRETGTAGGYTF | TGTGCCAGCAGGGAAACCGGGACAGCCGGCGGCTACACCTTC
TRBJ1-1 | TRBV18 | few | NA | CASSPPGGAEAFF | TGTGCCAGCTCACCACCCGGCGGGGCCGAAGCTTTCTTT